These T cell receptor beta chains were read from a single sample in a study of neurological immune-mediated disorders. TCRdb analysed the 5' RACE reads with MiXCR anew, one entry per CDR3 protein. Of 69,000 or so distinct CDR3 sequences listed, approximately 5% were seen once; the top ten hold 2.2%. Sequenced: PBMCs. These receptors were obtained from a woman aged 70-85 years with multiple sclerosis. Both conserved end residues are part of each CDR3.

V gene: TRBV5-1; J gene: TRBJ1-1; CDR3 protein: CASSSGTYTEAFF
V gene: TRBV5-1; J gene: TRBJ2-1; CDR3 protein: CASSLGLANYNEQFF
V gene: TRBV25-1; J gene: TRBJ1-2; CDR3 protein: CASSGRDSPPYGYTF
V gene: TRBV12-3/TRBV12-4; J gene: TRBJ2-1; CDR3 protein: CATGTSGNDEQFF
V gene: TRBV6-5; J gene: TRBJ2-2; CDR3 protein: CASSYAASVTGGELFF
V gene: TRBV5-8; J gene: TRBJ1-3; CDR3 protein: CASSAGQFSGNTIYF
V gene: TRBV10-2; J gene: TRBJ2-7; CDR3 protein: CASSRTSGSLTYEQYF
V gene: TRBV7-2; J gene: TRBJ2-1; CDR3 protein: CASSSTSGRADFHEQFF
V gene: TRBV12-3/TRBV12-4; J gene: TRBJ1-2; CDR3 protein: CASSLALGQGPYGYTF
V gene: TRBV3-1; J gene: TRBJ2-5; CDR3 protein: CDSSKGAQTQYF
V gene: TRBV19; J gene: TRBJ2-6; CDR3 protein: CASRGGLSGANVLTF
V gene: TRBV12-3/TRBV12-4; J gene: TRBJ2-7; CDR3 protein: CASSPHVWREGYEQYF
V gene: TRBV20-1; J gene: TRBJ2-3; CDR3 protein: CSARVLSGPQYF
V gene: TRBV7-9; J gene: TRBJ2-1; CDR3 protein: CASSPEQWWRPPVNEQFF
V gene: TRBV7-9; J gene: TRBJ2-1; CDR3 protein: CASSPQEGYNEQFF
V gene: TRBV7-3; J gene: TRBJ2-1; CDR3 protein: CASSNEAGDAIEQFF
V gene: TRBV20-1; J gene: TRBJ2-4; CDR3 protein: CSAREVRAQMTKNIQYF
V gene: TRBV6-5; J gene: TRBJ2-4; CDR3 protein: CASSYSGLAGAKNIQYF
V gene: TRBV7-8; J gene: TRBJ1-1; CDR3 protein: CASSNSGTEAFF
V gene: TRBV7-6; J gene: TRBJ1-5; CDR3 protein: CASSDQGPDQPQHF
V gene: TRBV5-1; J gene: TRBJ2-7; CDR3 protein: CASSSLAGQSYEQYF
V gene: TRBV14; J gene: TRBJ2-1; CDR3 protein: CASSRLDYNEQFF
V gene: TRBV20-1; J gene: TRBJ1-2; CDR3 protein: CSARVVGRSAVYGYTF
V gene: TRBV20-1; J gene: TRBJ1-4; CDR3 protein: CSARELVGHRNEKLFF
V gene: TRBV11-2; J gene: TRBJ2-6; CDR3 protein: CASSRRDSSGANVLTF
V gene: TRBV29-1; J gene: TRBJ2-5; CDR3 protein: CSVGGATGGRETQYF
V gene: TRBV29-1; J gene: TRBJ2-2; CDR3 protein: CSVIRATNTGELFF
V gene: TRBV7-8; J gene: TRBJ1-2; CDR3 protein: CASSPTQSNYGYTF
V gene: TRBV20-1; J gene: TRBJ2-2; CDR3 protein: CSARDSATNTGELFF
V gene: TRBV15; J gene: TRBJ2-1; CDR3 protein: CATSTPFRTSGGRGVLSYNEQFF
V gene: TRBV6-5; J gene: TRBJ1-1; CDR3 protein: CASSYRLNTEAFF
V gene: TRBV4-1; J gene: TRBJ2-7; CDR3 protein: CASSLRGGRYEQYF
V gene: TRBV5-1; J gene: TRBJ2-1; CDR3 protein: CASSLFTSGRNEQFF
V gene: TRBV5-1; J gene: TRBJ2-5; CDR3 protein: CASSLQGGRAEETQYF
V gene: TRBV12-5; J gene: TRBJ2-1; CDR3 protein: CASGWREVNNEQFF
V gene: TRBV20-1; J gene: TRBJ2-5; CDR3 protein: CSARTSGETQYF
V gene: TRBV9; J gene: TRBJ1-6; CDR3 protein: CASSVEARPNSPLHF
V gene: TRBV20-1; J gene: TRBJ1-1; CDR3 protein: CSARDVGTVGNTEAFF
V gene: TRBV4-3; J gene: TRBJ2-2; CDR3 protein: CASSQAGELFF